The clone carrying this T cell receptor beta chain was observed many times. TCR beta CDR3 regions were amplified from RNA. Initially, a first-round RT-PCR of the TCR CDR3 employed the HTBI primer set. One entry per CDR3 protein results from TCRdb running MiXCR on the multiplex PCR reads. This table holds about 400,000 distinct CDR3 sequences, 15% to 19% found once. Researchers barred patients who had uncontrolled infection, other autoimmune disease, pregnancy or lactation. This specimen comes from a study of T cells in Graves' hyperthyroidism and ophthalmopathy. Germline CDR1 and CDR2: SGHAT and FQNNGV. The V and J ends lost 5 bases and 5 bases respectively, with 18 bases between them. CDR3 size: 15 residues.

Sequences were obtained from blood. J is TRBJ2-5 and V is TRBV11-2, with D uncertain. The TCR comes from a woman between 18 and 30 years old with Graves' hyperthyroidism. This CDR3 reads CASSPDGRMGETQYF. The CDR3 DNA sequence: TGTGCCAGCAGCCCCGACGGGCGAATGGGGGAGACCCAGTACTTC.